This T cell receptor beta chain was identified in a study of tumor-infiltrating lymphocytes in primary liver carcinoma. General study results and limits: Samples were bulk unsorted, so CD4+ and CD8+ repertoires were not compared.

The CDR3 is made up of 17 amino acids. The V segment lost 7 bases and the J segment 6 bases; nucleotides outside the gene matches: 16. Germline CDR1 reads SGHAT; CDR2 reads FQNNGV. Production of TCR beta cDNA used around 460 ng total RNA together with a constant-region primer. Investigators got TCR beta libraries out of three nested multiplex PCR rounds, done with slightly modified ARM-PCR. Investigators reported that the first two PCR rounds, at 10 to 11 cycles each, used TRBV1-TRBV30 forward primers with a C-beta reverse primer. TCRdb used MiXCR to reprocess the multiplex PCR reads, holding one entry per CDR3 protein. The table lists 150,000 to 200,000 distinct CDR3 sequences, less than 70% of them singletons, with approximately 6.5% in the top ten. To note about this clonotype: Its antigen is as yet unknown.

Extraction also yielded germline DNA, while blood RNA was obtained from unsorted whole blood. The patients, who had chronic HBV infection, were treatment-naive (untreated). The sequencing input was peripheral blood. The receptor comes from a woman aged 60-75 years with primary liver carcinoma and hepatitis B virus infection. The chain recombines TRBV11-2 with TRBJ2-3; TRBD2 aligns across 10 bases. The CDR3 bases are TGTGCCAGCAAACCGAGGGGTCTAGCGGGAGTTGCGGATACGCAGTATTTT. This codes for CASKPRGLAGVADTQYF.